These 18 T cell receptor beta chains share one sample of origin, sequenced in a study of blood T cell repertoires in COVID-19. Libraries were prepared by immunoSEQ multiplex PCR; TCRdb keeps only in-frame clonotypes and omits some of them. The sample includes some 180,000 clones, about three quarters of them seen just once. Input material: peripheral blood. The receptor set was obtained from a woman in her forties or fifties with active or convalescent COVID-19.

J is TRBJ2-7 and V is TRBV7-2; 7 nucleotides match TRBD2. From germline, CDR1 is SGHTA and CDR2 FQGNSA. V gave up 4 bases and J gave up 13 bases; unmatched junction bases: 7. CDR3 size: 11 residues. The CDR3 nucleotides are TGTGCCAGCAGCTCGACGGGAGGTCACTACTTC. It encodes CASSSTGGHYF.

CDR3 region: CASRRAGAFNNEQFF. The CDR3 region has the DNA TGTGCCAGCAGAAGAGCGGGAGCTTTTAACAATGAGCAGTTCTTC. The chain employs TRBV27 and TRBJ2-1, with 8 bases lining up with TRBD2. Germline loops: CDR1 MNHEY, CDR2 SMNVEV (reference sequence). The CDR3 is 15 amino acids. V gave up 6 bases and J gave up 5 bases; unmatched junction bases: 9.

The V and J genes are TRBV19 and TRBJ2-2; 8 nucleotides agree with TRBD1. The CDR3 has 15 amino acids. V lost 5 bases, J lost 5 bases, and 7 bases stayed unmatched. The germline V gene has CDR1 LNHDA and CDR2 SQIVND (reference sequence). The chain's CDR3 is CASSRQGAGTGELFF. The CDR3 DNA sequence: TGTGCCAGTAGTCGGCAGGGGGCAGGGACCGGGGAGCTGTTTTTT. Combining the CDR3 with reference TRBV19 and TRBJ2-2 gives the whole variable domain DGGITQSPKYLFRKEGQNVTLSCEQNLNHDAMYWYRQDPGQGLRLIYYSQIVNDFQKGDIAEGYSVSREKKESFPLTVTSAQKNPTAFYLCASSRQGAGTGELFFGEGSRLTVL.

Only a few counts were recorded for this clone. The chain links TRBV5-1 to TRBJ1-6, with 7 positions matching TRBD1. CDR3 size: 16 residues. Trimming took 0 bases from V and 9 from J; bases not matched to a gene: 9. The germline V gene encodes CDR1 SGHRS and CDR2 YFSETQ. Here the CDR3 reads CASSLVYRGRGSPLHF. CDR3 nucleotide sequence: TGCGCCAGCAGCTTGGTGTACAGGGGAAGGGGTTCACCCCTCCACTTT.

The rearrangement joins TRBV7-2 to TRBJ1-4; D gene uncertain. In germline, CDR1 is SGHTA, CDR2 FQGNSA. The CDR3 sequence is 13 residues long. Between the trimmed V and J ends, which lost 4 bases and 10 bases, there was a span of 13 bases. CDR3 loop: CASSSGREGKLFF. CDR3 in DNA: TGTGCCAGCAGCTCTGGGCGGGAAGGAAAACTGTTTTTT.

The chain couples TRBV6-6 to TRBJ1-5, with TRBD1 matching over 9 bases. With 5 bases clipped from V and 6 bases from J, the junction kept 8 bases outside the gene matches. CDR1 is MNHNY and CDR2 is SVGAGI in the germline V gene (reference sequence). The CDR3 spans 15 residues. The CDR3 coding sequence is TGTGCCAGCAGTCCGGACAGGGGTGCGGGTCAGCCCCAGCATTTT. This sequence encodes CASSPDRGAGQPQHF.

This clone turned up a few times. In DNA form, the CDR3 reads TGTGCCAGCAGCTTAGCTTTTAGCGGGGGGGCCTCAGATACGCAGTATTTT. Its translation is CASSLAFSGGASDTQYF. V gene TRBV7-2 combines with J gene TRBJ2-3; 11 bases match TRBD2. V gave up 0 bases and J gave up 4 bases; unmatched junction bases: 6. The CDR3 consists of 17 residues. CDR1 and CDR2 (germline): SGHTA, FQGNSA.

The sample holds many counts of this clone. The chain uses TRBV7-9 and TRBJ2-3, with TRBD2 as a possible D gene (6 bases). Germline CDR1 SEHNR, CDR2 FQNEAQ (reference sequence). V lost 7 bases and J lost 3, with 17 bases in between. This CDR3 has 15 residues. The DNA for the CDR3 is TGTGCCAGCACGGCCGGGGGTAGTAAGACAGATACGCAGTATTTT. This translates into CASTAGGSKTDTQYF.

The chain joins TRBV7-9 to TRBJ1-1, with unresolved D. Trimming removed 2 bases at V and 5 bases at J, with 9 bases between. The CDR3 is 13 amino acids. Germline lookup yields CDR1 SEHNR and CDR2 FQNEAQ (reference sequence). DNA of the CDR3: TGTGCCAGCAGCTTAAGAGCGGGAACTGAAGCTTTCTTT. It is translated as CASSLRAGTEAFF. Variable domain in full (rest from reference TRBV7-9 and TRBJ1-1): DTGVSQNPRHKITKRGQNVTFRCDPISEHNRLYWYRQTLGQGPEFLTYFQNEAQLEKSRLLSDRFSAERPKGSFSTLEIQRTEQGDSAMYLCASSLRAGTEAFFGQGTRLTVV.

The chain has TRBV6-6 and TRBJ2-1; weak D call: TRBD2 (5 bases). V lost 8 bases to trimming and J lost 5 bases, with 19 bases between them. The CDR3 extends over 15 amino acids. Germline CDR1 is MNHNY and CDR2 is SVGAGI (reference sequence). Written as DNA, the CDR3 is TGTGCCAGCGAACGTCCGGGTGGCGGGCACAATGAGCAGTTCTTC. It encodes CASERPGGGHNEQFF.

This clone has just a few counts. The CDR3 nucleotides read TGTGCCAGCAGCGTAGCTCCGGGAGGGCCCTATGAGCAGTTCTTC. This sequence encodes CASSVAPGGPYEQFF. The chain combines TRBV9 with TRBJ2-1; 8 nucleotides match TRBD2. This CDR3 is 15 amino acids long. V was pared by 0 bases and J by 8 bases, with 7 bases of the junction left unmatched. Looked up from germline, CDR1 is SGDLS and CDR2 is YYNGEE.

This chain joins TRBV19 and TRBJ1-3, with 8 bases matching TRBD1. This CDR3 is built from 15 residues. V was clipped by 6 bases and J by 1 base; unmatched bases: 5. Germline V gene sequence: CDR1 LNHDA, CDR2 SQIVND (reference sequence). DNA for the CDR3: TGTGCCAGTAGGCCGGGACAGGCTTCTGGAAACACCATATATTTT. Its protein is CASRPGQASGNTIYF. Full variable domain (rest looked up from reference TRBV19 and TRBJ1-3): DGGITQSPKYLFRKEGQNVTLSCEQNLNHDAMYWYRQDPGQGLRLIYYSQIVNDFQKGDIAEGYSVSREKKESFPLTVTSAQKNPTAFYLCASRPGQASGNTIYFGEGSWLTVV.

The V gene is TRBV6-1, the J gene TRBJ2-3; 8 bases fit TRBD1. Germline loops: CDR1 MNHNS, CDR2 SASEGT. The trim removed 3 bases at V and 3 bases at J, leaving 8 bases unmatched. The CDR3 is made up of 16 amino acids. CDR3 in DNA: TGTGCCAGCAGTGAGGGCTGGACAGGGCGAACAGATACGCAGTATTTT. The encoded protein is CASSEGWTGRTDTQYF.

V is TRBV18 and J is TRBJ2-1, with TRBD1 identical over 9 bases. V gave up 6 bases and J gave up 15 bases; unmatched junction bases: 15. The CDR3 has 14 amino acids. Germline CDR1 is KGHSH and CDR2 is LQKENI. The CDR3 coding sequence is TGTGCCAGCTCTCTCGGGACAGGGCCCCCCTCTATGTTCTTC. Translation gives CASSLGTGPPSMFF.

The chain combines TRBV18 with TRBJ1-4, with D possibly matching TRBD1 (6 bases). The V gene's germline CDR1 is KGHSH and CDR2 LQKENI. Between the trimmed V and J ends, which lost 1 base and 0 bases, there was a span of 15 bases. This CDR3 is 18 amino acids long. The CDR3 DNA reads TGTGCCAGCTCACCACGGACAGTGAAGCCAACAACTAATGAAAAACTGTTTTTT. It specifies CASSPRTVKPTTNEKLFF. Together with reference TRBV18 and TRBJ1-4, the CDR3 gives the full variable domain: NAGVMQNPRHLVRRRGQEARLRCSPMKGHSHVYWYRQLPEEGLKFMVYLQKENIIDESGMPKERFSAEFPKEGPSILRIQQVVRGDSAAYFCASSPRTVKPTTNEKLFFGSGTQLSVL.

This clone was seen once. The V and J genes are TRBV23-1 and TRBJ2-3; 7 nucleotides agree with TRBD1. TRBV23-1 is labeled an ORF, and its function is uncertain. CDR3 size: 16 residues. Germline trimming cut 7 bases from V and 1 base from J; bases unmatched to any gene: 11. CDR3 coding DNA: TGCGCCAGCATAGGTATCGAGGGGGCCTGCACAGATACGCAGTATTTT. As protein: CASIGIEGACTDTQYF.

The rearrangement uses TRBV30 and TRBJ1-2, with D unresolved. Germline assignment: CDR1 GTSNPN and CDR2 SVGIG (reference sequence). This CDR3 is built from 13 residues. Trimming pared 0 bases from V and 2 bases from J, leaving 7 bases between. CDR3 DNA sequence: TGTGCCTGGAGTGTAGCCCTGAACTATGGCTACACCTTC. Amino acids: CAWSVALNYGYTF.

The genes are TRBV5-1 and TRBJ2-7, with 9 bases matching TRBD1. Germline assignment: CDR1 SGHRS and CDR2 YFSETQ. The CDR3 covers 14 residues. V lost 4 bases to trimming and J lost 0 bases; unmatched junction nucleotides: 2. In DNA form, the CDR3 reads TGCGCCAGCAGCCCGACAGGGGGCTCCTACGAGCAGTACTTC. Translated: CASSPTGGSYEQYF.